The 22 T cell receptor beta chains reported below all come from one sample, sequenced in a study of beta chain features in type 1 diabetes. Sequenced material consisted of expressed TCRB transcripts (all of the isolated RNA was reverse transcribed). Measured with immunoSEQ multiplex PCR; TCRdb has only the in-frame clones, and not every one. The profile shows hundreds of thousands of clones, roughly 10% of them singletons. The sequenced sample was naive CD4+ T cells from blood. These receptors were taken from a woman between 18 and 29 years old in good health.

This clone was observed at least ten times. The chain uses TRBV29-1 and TRBJ2-6, with D perhaps matching TRBD2 (5 bases). V lost 4 bases to trimming and J lost 2 bases, with 21 bases between them. Germline lookup yields CDR1 SQVTM and CDR2 ANQGSEA. The CDR3 sequence is 18 residues long. The CDR3 reads CSVAPTRGGSPGANVLTF. In nucleotides, the CDR3 is TGCAGCGTTGCCCCTACTCGTGGCGGGTCCCCTGGGGCCAACGTCCTGACTTTC.

In this sample, this clone turned up a few times. The junction shows a germline mismatch at one end, possibly a read error. The chain links TRBV7-9 to TRBJ2-4; the D is unclear. This CDR3 spans 15 amino acids. Germline loops: CDR1 SEHNR, CDR2 FQNEAQ (reference sequence). CDR3 sequence (DNA): TGTGCCAGCAGGTCCCAGTCGGGCGCCAAAAACAATCAGTACTTC. Translating it yields CASRSQSGAKNNQYF.

In its sample, this clone was seen a few times. The chain carries TRBV21-1 and TRBJ2-3; TRBD1 is taken as the D call from the table, unchecked against the DNA. TRBV21-1 is a recognized pseudogene. This CDR3 has 16 residues. The CDR3: CASSKTGLLYTDTQYF. The CDR3 DNA sequence: TGTGCCAGCAGCAAAACAGGATTACTATACACAGATACGCAGTATTTT.

The genes are TRBV7-9 and TRBJ1-3; 10 bases match TRBD1. Looked up from germline, CDR1 is SEHNR and CDR2 is FQNEAQ (reference sequence). The CDR3 spans 15 residues. With V trimmed by 6 bases and J by 3 bases, 5 bases remained unmatched. DNA of the CDR3: TGTGCCAGCAGGACGACAGGGGGCTATGGAAACACCATATATTTT. The encoded protein is CASRTTGGYGNTIYF.

This rearrangement joins TRBV9 to TRBJ2-2; maybe TRBD1 (6 bases). Germline CDR1 SGDLS, CDR2 YYNGEE. The CDR3 covers 14 residues. V lost 0 bases, J lost 6 bases, and 9 bases lay in between. The CDR3 region is CASSVGQVAGELFF. The DNA of the CDR3 is TGTGCCAGCAGCGTAGGACAGGTGGCCGGGGAGCTGTTTTTT.

This clone has a handful of counts. The rearrangement joins TRBV6-1 to TRBJ2-5, with D tentatively TRBD1 (5 bases). Deletions cut 6 bases from V and 1 base from J, with 9 bases between. Per the germline V gene, CDR1 is MNHNS and CDR2 is SASEGT. The CDR3 runs 13 residues. The CDR3 DNA is TGTGCCAGCAGCGAGACAGTCCAAGAGACCCAGTACTTC. Protein product: CASSETVQETQYF.

The chain joins TRBV29-1 to TRBJ1-1, with 8 bases lining up with TRBD1. Per the germline V gene, CDR1 is SQVTM and CDR2 is ANQGSEA. Trimming took 7 bases from V and 1 from J; bases not matched to a gene: 2. The CDR3 consists of 12 residues. The DNA of the CDR3 is TGCAGCGGCGGGACAGGGAACACTGAAGCTTTCTTT. Protein product: CSGGTGNTEAFF.

The sample holds a few counts of this clone. The chain joins TRBV7-9 to TRBJ2-2; no firm D call. The germline V gene has CDR1 SEHNR and CDR2 FQNEAQ (reference sequence). The V and J ends lost 4 bases and 4 bases respectively, with 10 bases between them. The CDR3 extends over 14 amino acids. The CDR3, as DNA: TGTGCCAGCAGCTCTAAGAATCCCACCGGGGAGCTGTTTTTT. Translating it yields CASSSKNPTGELFF.

This clone was observed a few times. The chain employs TRBV2 and TRBJ2-7; D possibly uses TRBD1 or TRBD2 (5 bases each). The CDR3 has 13 amino acids. Per the germline V gene, CDR1 is SNHLY and CDR2 is FYNNEI. V was clipped by 5 bases and J by 2 bases, with 10 bases between them. The DNA for the CDR3 is TGTGCCAGCAGTAGGGACGCCGCCTACGAGCAGTACGTC. This translates into CASSRDAAYEQYV.

This clone turned up a few times. The CDR3 DNA sequence: TGTGCCAGCAGTTACTTAACAGGGGGCGGCTACACCTTC. It yields the protein CASSYLTGGGYTF. V usage is TRBV6-5 and J usage is TRBJ1-2; 9 nucleotides align to TRBD1. The trim removed 1 base at V and 8 bases at J, leaving 2 bases unmatched. The CDR3 covers 13 residues. Germline V gene lookup returns CDR1 MNHEY and CDR2 SVGAGI.

The rearrangement joins TRBV30 to TRBJ2-3; D is uncertain. Trimming pared 4 bases from V and 0 bases from J, leaving 8 bases between. The germline V gene has CDR1 GTSNPN and CDR2 SVGIG (reference sequence). The CDR3 has 13 amino acids. The chain's CDR3 is CAWMIYSTDTQYF. The CDR3 region has the DNA TGTGCCTGGATGATCTATAGCACAGATACGCAGTATTTT. Variable domain in full (rest from reference TRBV30 and TRBJ2-3): SQTIHQWPATLVQPVGSPLSLECTVEGTSNPNLYWYRQAAGRGLQLLFYSVGIGQISSEVPQNLSASRPQDRQFILSSKKLLLSDSGFYLCAWMIYSTDTQYFGPGTRLTVL.

The V call is TRBV2, the J call TRBJ2-5; D uncertain. Germline V gene lookup returns CDR1 SNHLY and CDR2 FYNNEI. The V gene lost 7 bases and the J gene lost 3 bases, with 12 bases spanning the gap. The CDR3 is 13 residues long. The chain's CDR3 is CASTGLQKETQYF. CDR3 coding DNA: TGTGCCAGCACCGGGCTCCAGAAAGAGACCCAGTACTTC.

This clone was seen a few times. The chain recombines TRBV4-2 with TRBJ2-7, with D uncertain. Germline CDR1 is LGHNA and CDR2 is YNFKEQ. With 0 bases removed from V and 7 bases from J, the gap between germline ends came to 10 bases. There are 13 residues in the CDR3. The CDR3 region is CASSQEGRLEQYF. For the CDR3, the DNA is TGTGCCAGCAGCCAAGAAGGCCGACTTGAGCAGTACTTC.

This clone was detected ten times or more. In nucleotides, the CDR3 is TGTGCCAGCAGCCAATCAAATGTTGCAGGGCTGGTCAATGAGCAGTTCTTC. This codes for CASSQSNVAGLVNEQFF. The rearrangement links TRBV14 to TRBJ2-1; D might be TRBD1 (5 bases). The germline CDR1 and CDR2 sequences are SGHDN and FVKESK. This CDR3 contains 17 residues. V was cut by 2 bases and J by 6 bases, with 20 bases left in between.

This clone was picked up a small number of times. The chain couples TRBV2 to TRBJ2-3; D is perhaps TRBD2 (5 bases). The V gene lost 6 bases and the J gene lost 4 bases, with 14 bases spanning the gap. Germline CDR1 reads SNHLY; CDR2 reads FYNNEI. This CDR3 has 14 residues. The CDR3 DNA follows: TGTGCCAGCAGGGGATGGATCGGGGCAGATACGCAGTATTTT. The encoded protein is CASRGWIGADTQYF.

This CDR3 reads CSARQQYEQYF. The CDR3 DNA reads as TGCAGTGCTAGACAACAGTACGAGCAGTACTTC. The chain links TRBV20-1 to TRBJ2-7; D not resolved. Germline assignment: CDR1 DFQATT and CDR2 SNEGSKA (reference sequence). CDR3 length: 11 amino acids. Trimming took 2 bases from V and 4 from J, leaving 6 bases between them.

This chain connects TRBV14 to TRBJ2-3, with unresolved D. CDR1 and CDR2 from the germline V gene are SGHDN and FVKESK. V lost 4 bases and J lost 9, with 14 bases in between. The CDR3 has 13 residues. The DNA for the CDR3 is TGTGCCAGCAGCCGGACCCTACCGGGCACGCAGTATTTT. Translation gives CASSRTLPGTQYF.

This clone was recorded a few times. The chain links TRBV7-3 to TRBJ2-1, with D possibly TRBD2 on 6 matching bases. Germline CDR1 reads SGHTA; CDR2 reads FQGTGA. The CDR3 has 15 residues. Trimming cost V 3 bases and J 0 bases, with 9 bases left between them. The CDR3 protein is CASSFKRASYNEQFF. The CDR3 coding sequence is TGTGCCAGCAGCTTCAAGCGGGCCTCCTACAATGAGCAGTTCTTC.

This chain joins TRBV6-5 and TRBJ2-1; D is undetermined. The CDR3 is 14 residues long. The germline V and J ends were trimmed by 0 bases and 6 bases, with 9 bases remaining between them. Per germline, CDR1 MNHEY and CDR2 SVGAGI. In DNA form, the CDR3 reads TGTGCCAGCAGTTACTCGAGTGACTCCAATGAGCAGTTCTTC. This sequence encodes CASSYSSDSNEQFF.

In its sample, this clone was seen a few times. The V gene is TRBV7-9, the J gene TRBJ2-5; D gene ambiguous. Trimming took 4 bases from V and 3 from J, leaving 3 bases between them. The germline CDR1 and CDR2 sequences are SEHNR and FQNEAQ (reference sequence). The CDR3 runs 11 residues. CDR3 bases: TGTGCCAGCAGCTCGGAAGAGACCCAGTACTTC. Its protein product is CASSSEETQYF.

A few counts support this clone. The chain uses TRBV7-2 and TRBJ2-5; perhaps TRBD1 as D (6 bases). Per the germline V gene, CDR1 is SGHTA and CDR2 is FQGNSA. The CDR3 totals 15 residues. V was shortened by 4 bases and J by 2 bases, with 14 bases between the two germline ends. The CDR3 protein is CASSSFPGQQETQYF. The CDR3 DNA reads TGTGCCAGCAGCTCCTTCCCAGGACAGCAAGAGACCCAGTACTTC.

The chain links TRBV6-1 to TRBJ2-1, with 9 nucleotides matching TRBD2. Germline-derived CDR1 and CDR2 are MNHNS and SASEGT. Germline trimming cut 2 bases from V and 4 bases from J; bases unmatched to any gene: 9. This CDR3 has 17 residues. CDR3 nucleotide sequence: TGTGCCAGCAGTGAACCCCGCCTTCTAGCGGGATACAATGAGCAGTTCTTC. This translates into CASSEPRLLAGYNEQFF.